Below, 28 T cell receptor beta chains from the same sample are listed, as sequenced in a study of CD8 T cells in ankylosing spondylitis. TCRdb ran MiXCR on the 5' RACE reads and lists one entry per CDR3 protein. The table shows about 36,000 distinct CDR3 sequences, with roughly 13% occurring only once. Sequencing input: synovial fluid, either unsorted or a sorted T cell fraction (not recorded which). Receptors originate from a male donor with ankylosing spondylitis.

The chain links TRBV7-2 to TRBJ1-1; D not certain. The germline V gene encodes CDR1 SGHTA and CDR2 FQGNSA. The CDR3 runs to 15 residues. The V end lost 0 bases, the J end lost 4 bases, and 12 bases lay between the germline ends. In DNA form, the CDR3 reads TGTGCCAGCAGCTTAGCTCACAGAACGGGCACTGAAGCTTTCTTT. This translates into CASSLAHRTGTEAFF.

V is TRBV10-2 and J is TRBJ2-7; 7 bases agree with TRBD2. The J segment lost 0 bases and the V segment lost 8 bases, leaving 7 bases of the junction unmatched. The germline V gene has CDR1 WSHSY and CDR2 SAAADI. CDR3 length: 14 residues. The CDR3 here is CASFSREVSYEQYF. The CDR3 coding sequence is TGCGCCAGCTTCTCACGGGAGGTCTCCTACGAGCAGTACTTC.

This clonotype was picked up many times. The V gene is TRBV20-1, the J gene TRBJ1-1, with no clear D. CDR1 is DFQATT and CDR2 is SNEGSKA in the germline V gene (reference sequence). Deletions cut 4 bases from V and 1 base from J, with 10 bases between. CDR3 length: 13 residues. CDR3 coding DNA: TGCAGTGCTATAGACGCCCGGAACACTGAAGCTTTCTTT. It encodes CSAIDARNTEAFF.

This clonotype was counted at least ten times. This rearrangement joins TRBV4-2 to TRBJ1-1; TRBD1 might be the D (6 bases). There are 15 residues in the CDR3. The germline V gene has CDR1 LGHNA and CDR2 YNFKEQ. The V gene lost 5 bases and the J gene lost 4 bases, with 17 bases spanning the gap. The CDR3 nucleotides read TGTGCCAGCAGCGAGACAGTTGGGGGGCCCACTGAAGCTTTCTTT. As protein: CASSETVGGPTEAFF.

The CDR3 nucleotides are TGTGCCAGCAGTGAAAAGAGCGGGACGGACCGACAGTATTTT. The encoded protein is CASSEKSGTDRQYF. The chain recombines TRBV25-1 with TRBJ2-3, with 7 bases matching TRBD2. V shed 2 bases and J 12 bases; nucleotides not matched to a gene: 11. Germline CDR1 reads MGHDK; CDR2 reads SYGVNS. The CDR3 runs to 14 residues.

The J gene is TRBJ2-7, the V gene TRBV28, with D perhaps matching TRBD1 (5 bases). V was pared by 7 bases and J by 3 bases, with 13 bases between. In germline, CDR1 is MDHEN, CDR2 SYDVKM. The CDR3 totals 13 residues. CDR3 nucleotide sequence: TGTGCCAGCACAGGGAATCGAGTCTACGAGCAGTACTTC. Translation: CASTGNRVYEQYF.

This clonotype was observed at least ten times. J is TRBJ2-7 and V is TRBV5-1, with D uncertain. CDR1 is SGHRS, CDR2 YFSETQ, per germline. The CDR3 consists of 14 residues. Trimming left V 6 bases short and J 2 bases short, with 15 bases between. As DNA, the CDR3 is TGCGCCAGCAACTGTGTGTGTGTAACCTACGAGCAGTACTTC. Its translation is CASNCVCVTYEQYF.

The chain uses TRBV6-2 or TRBV6-3 and TRBJ2-1, with D maybe TRBD2 (6 bases). V lost 11 bases to trimming and J lost 0 bases, with 17 bases between them. Germline CDR1 is MNHEY and CDR2 is SVGEGT. This CDR3 comprises 15 residues. The CDR3 nucleotides are TGTGCCTCTAAAATCAAGCGGGCCTCCTACAATGAGCAGTTCTTC. Translating it yields CASKIKRASYNEQFF.

This chain uses TRBV7-9 with TRBJ1-4, with TRBD1 matching over 7 bases. This CDR3 spans 17 amino acids. J lost 8 bases, V lost 3 bases, and 15 bases had no gene match. Per germline, CDR1 SEHNR and CDR2 FQNEAQ (reference sequence). CDR3 region: CASSFRIRDSSTEKLFF. The CDR3 DNA sequence: TGTGCCAGCAGCTTTCGAATCCGGGACAGCTCAACCGAAAAACTGTTTTTT.

The rearrangement links TRBV25-1 to TRBJ2-3; tentatively, D is TRBD2 (6 bases). V dropped 2 bases and J dropped 5 bases, with 17 bases sitting between them. Germline CDR1 is MGHDK and CDR2 is SYGVNS. The CDR3 covers 16 residues. The CDR3 sequence is CASSEGTEGKGDTQYF. The CDR3 DNA follows: TGTGCCAGCAGTGAAGGTACGGAGGGAAAAGGAGATACGCAGTATTTT.

The rearrangement links TRBV6-2 or TRBV6-3 to TRBJ2-7; no definite D call. The CDR3 covers 12 residues. Looked up from germline, CDR1 is MNHEY and CDR2 is SVGEGT. V lost 2 bases, J lost 6 bases, and 8 bases lay in between. CDR3 in amino acids: CASSYPPVEQYF. For the CDR3, the DNA is TGTGCCAGCAGTTACCCACCGGTCGAGCAGTACTTC.

This clonotype showed up just once. The V and J genes are TRBV11-2 and TRBJ2-1; 12 bases map to TRBD2. CDR1 and CDR2 (germline): SGHAT, FQNNGV. CDR3 length equals 15 residues. The trim removed 5 bases at V and 11 bases at J, leaving 10 bases unmatched. DNA of the CDR3: TGTGCCAGCAGCCCTAGCGGGGGGGCCCGTATTAAGCAGTTCTTC. Its protein product is CASSPSGGARIKQFF.

A few counts support this clonotype. The CDR3 nucleotides read TGTGCCAGCAGTTGGGGGAGGGGGACGGCCCTGAACACTGAAGCTTTCTTT. This encodes CASSWGRGTALNTEAFF. The chain has TRBV27 and TRBJ1-1; D perhaps matches TRBD1 (6 bases). V shed 4 bases and J shed 0 bases, with 18 bases lying between them. Germline lookup yields CDR1 MNHEY and CDR2 SMNVEV (reference sequence). The CDR3 sequence is 17 residues long.

This sequence joins TRBV20-1 and TRBJ2-1; D unresolved. The CDR3 consists of 12 residues. The V end was cut by 3 bases, the J end by 4 bases, with 7 bases between. The germline gives CDR1 DFQATT, CDR2 SNEGSKA (reference sequence). The CDR3 protein is CSASWKYNEQFF. The CDR3, as DNA: TGCAGTGCTAGCTGGAAATACAATGAGCAGTTCTTC.

The V gene is TRBV20-1, the J gene TRBJ2-4, with D hard to call. This CDR3 region has 13 residues. CDR1 is DFQATT and CDR2 is SNEGSKA in the germline V gene (reference sequence). Deletions cut 4 bases from V and 0 bases from J, with 7 bases between. CDR3 loop: CSANAEAKNIQYF. The CDR3 coding sequence is TGCAGTGCTAACGCCGAAGCCAAAAACATTCAGTACTTC.

This clonotype was counted ten times or more. The V gene is TRBV3-1, the J gene TRBJ2-1, with D unresolved. CDR1 and CDR2 from the germline V gene are LGHDT and YNNKEL (reference sequence). V was cut by 1 base and J by 8 bases, with 3 bases left in between. This CDR3 has 11 residues. The chain's CDR3 is CASSQVDEQFF. For the CDR3, the DNA is TGTGCCAGCAGCCAAGTAGATGAGCAGTTCTTC.

The chain combines TRBV6-1 with TRBJ1-5; D perhaps matches TRBD1 (5 bases). V dropped 7 bases and J dropped 4 bases, with 11 bases sitting between them. The V gene's germline CDR1 is MNHNS and CDR2 SASEGT. The CDR3 is made up of 13 amino acids. The CDR3 spells CASTMGGNQPQHF. CDR3 DNA sequence: TGTGCCAGCACCATGGGGGGAAATCAGCCCCAGCATTTT.

This clonotype was picked up a small number of times. The J gene is TRBJ2-3, the V gene TRBV12-3 or TRBV12-4; 9 bases line up with TRBD2. The CDR3 length is 16 residues. V trimming: 6 bases; J trimming: 1 base; junction bases outside the gene matches: 8. The CDR3 bases are TGTGCCAGCAGCCCTATAGCGGGAGTGGGCACAGATACGCAGTATTTT. This gives the protein CASSPIAGVGTDTQYF.

This clonotype was observed many times. The V gene is TRBV14, the J gene TRBJ1-4; 7 bases align to TRBD1. After removal of 5 bases from V and 0 bases from J, the junction contained 3 bases not matched to a gene. Germline CDR1 SGHDN, CDR2 FVKESK. The CDR3 runs 15 residues. The CDR3 loop is CASSSGGATNEKLFF. The DNA for the CDR3 is TGTGCCAGCAGCTCAGGGGGTGCAACTAATGAAAAACTGTTTTTT.

This clonotype was counted a few times. This rearrangement joins TRBV7-9 to TRBJ1-5; D remains unclear. The V end lost 5 bases, the J end lost 3 bases, and 14 bases lay between the germline ends. Germline lookup yields CDR1 SEHNR and CDR2 FQNEAQ (reference sequence). The CDR3 is 15 residues long. CDR3 DNA sequence: TGTGCCAGCAGCCAGAGCGTTAATAACAATCAGCCCCAGCATTTT. It translates to CASSQSVNNNQPQHF.

A few counts support this clonotype. The DNA for the CDR3 is TGCGCCAGCAGCCTACGGGCGCACTATAATTCACCCCTCCACTTT. Translated: CASSLRAHYNSPLHF. V is TRBV4-3 and J is TRBJ1-6, with D unclear. The CDR3 contains 15 residues. Germline loops: CDR1 LGHNA, CDR2 YSLEER. With 4 bases removed from V and 3 bases from J, the gap between germline ends came to 10 bases.

In this sample, this clonotype turned up a few times. The chain is built from TRBV12-3 or TRBV12-4 and TRBJ1-5, with D perhaps TRBD1 (6 bases). The length of the CDR3 is 15 residues. V was cut by 6 bases and J by 3 bases, with 15 bases left in between. CDR3 DNA sequence: TGTGCCAGCAGCCGCCTCGGACAGTACAATCAGCCCCAGCATTTT. It codes for CASSRLGQYNQPQHF.

In its sample, this clonotype is medium-sized. J is TRBJ2-1 and V is TRBV5-6; 7 bases line up with TRBD2. In germline, CDR1 is SGHDT, CDR2 YYEEEE. The CDR3 consists of 14 residues. V shed 2 bases, J shed 5 bases, and the junction held 4 bases outside the gene matches. The CDR3 here is CASSFGGSHNEQFF. CDR3 nucleotides: TGTGCCAGCAGCTTCGGGGGGTCCCACAATGAGCAGTTCTTC.

This clonotype has at least ten counts. This chain uses TRBV6-4 with TRBJ2-1; the D gene is possibly TRBD2 (5 bases). The CDR3 runs 14 residues. Trimming stripped 3 bases from V and 4 bases from J, with 10 bases between. Germline values: CDR1 MRHNA, CDR2 SNTAGT. The DNA of the CDR3 is TGTGCCAGCAGTGAGGTCGCGGGTTACAATGAGCAGTTCTTC. Its translation is CASSEVAGYNEQFF.

This clonotype was observed a few times. V gene TRBV7-9 combines with J gene TRBJ2-7; no clear D. The CDR3 consists of 16 residues. Germline loops: CDR1 SEHNR, CDR2 FQNEAQ (reference sequence). Trimming took 5 bases from V and 2 from J, leaving 19 bases between them. The CDR3 coding sequence is TGTGCCAGCAGCCCCACGTCGAGCGCCTTAGCCTACGAGCAGTACTTC. Protein sequence: CASSPTSSALAYEQYF.

There are a few counts of this clonotype. This chain uses TRBV28 with TRBJ2-4; D gene uncertain. This CDR3 has 14 residues. Germline CDR1 and CDR2: MDHEN and SYDVKM. V shed 7 bases and J shed 1 base, with 11 bases lying between them. CDR3 nucleotides: TGTGCCAGCAACGTCCCTCAGGCCAAAAACATTCAGTACTTC. Translating it yields CASNVPQAKNIQYF.

The table lists this clonotype with a few counts. This chain uses TRBV27 with TRBJ2-1; 7 bases align to TRBD2. Trimming cost V 7 bases and J 9 bases; bases outside gene matches: 12. There are 14 residues in the CDR3. CDR1 is MNHEY and CDR2 is SMNVEV in the germline V gene (reference sequence). Written as DNA, the CDR3 is TGTGCCAGCACATCCGGCGGAGGACTAGGTGAGCAGTTCTTC. Protein product: CASTSGGGLGEQFF.

This clonotype was seen at least ten times. The chain carries TRBV19 and TRBJ2-1; 8 nucleotides line up with TRBD2. This CDR3 is 15 amino acids long. Germline V CDR1 and CDR2: LNHDA, SQIVND (reference sequence). The junction had 4 bases not matched to a gene; V was cut back by 5 bases and J by 1 base. DNA for the CDR3: TGTGCCAGTAGTTCAGCGGGAGAATCCTACAATGAGCAGTTCTTC. Protein product: CASSSAGESYNEQFF.